This T cell receptor beta chain was found in a study of shared clonotypes between healthy human individuals. CDR1 and CDR2 (germline): SGHRS, YFSETQ. This CDR3 is built from 14 residues. The V segment lost 2 bases and the J segment 4 bases; nucleotides outside the gene matches: 3. The table came from immunoSEQ multiplex PCR; TCRdb's copy has only in-frame clones and leaves some out. The table has roughly 570,000 clones, 95% to 98% seen once; the top ten hold 0.25% to 0.35%. A remark on this clone: Its antigen is still unknown.

Findings of the study overall: Represented diversity, genetic and exposure-history alike, was limited by few donors. Estimated richness was generally greater in naive than memory subsets.

Naivety among CD8 cells was defined by CD45RO negativity and positive CCR7 selection, thereby excluding terminally differentiated effector memory CD45RA+ cells. The receptor's source is a man aged 25 to 40 in good health. The J gene is TRBJ2-5, the V gene TRBV5-1; the match to TRBD2 covers 9 bases. Sample: naive CD8+ T cells sorted from blood. Written as DNA, the CDR3 is TGCGCCAGCAGCTTACCGACTAGCGGAGAGACCCAGTACTTC. It specifies CASSLPTSGETQYF.